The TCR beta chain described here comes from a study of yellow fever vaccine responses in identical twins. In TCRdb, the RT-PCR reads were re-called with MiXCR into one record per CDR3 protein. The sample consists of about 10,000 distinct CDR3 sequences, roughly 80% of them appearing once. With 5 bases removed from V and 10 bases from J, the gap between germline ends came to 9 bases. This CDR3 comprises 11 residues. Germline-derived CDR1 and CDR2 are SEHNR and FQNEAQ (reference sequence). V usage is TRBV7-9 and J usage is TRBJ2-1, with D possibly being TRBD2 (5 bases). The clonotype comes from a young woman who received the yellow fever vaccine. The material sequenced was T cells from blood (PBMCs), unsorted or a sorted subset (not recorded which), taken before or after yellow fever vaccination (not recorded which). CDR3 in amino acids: CASSLPGEQFF. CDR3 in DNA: TGTGCCAGCAGCCTCCCGGGGGAGCAGTTCTTC.